Here is one TCR beta chain with its context. This clonotype was counted only a few times. The clone's antigen remains unknown. No base quality values were provided; no much bigger clone lies one nucleotide off. The data are from a study of T-cell memory formation after mild COVID-19 (dated by TCRdb to the early 2020s). For context, the study as a whole: TCR sequence clusters from the two donors were found to be largely donor specific. In two donors, T-cell clones that expanded and contracted after mild COVID-19 were followed by sequencing TCRalpha and TCRbeta repertoires longitudinally. The cohort was made up of two young adult volunteers, one female and one male, who were previously healthy. Points the paper makes about the study in general: Clones that contracted from day 15 to 85 showed balanced CD4/CD8 phenotypes, whereas a second wave of clones that expanded from day 15 to 37 leaned towards CD4+. Some responding clones were detected in pre-infection memory, suggesting pre-existing cross-reactive memory T cells joined the SARS-CoV-2 response. The second-wave clones that peaked on day 37 were not confirmed to be SARS-CoV-2 specific. Contracting CD4+ clones turned up mainly in the CM and EM memory subsets, whereas EMRA was where CD8+ clones were enriched. The study included only two mild cases, and larger cohorts that include severe cases with pre-infection samples were judged to be necessary.

PBMCs were isolated by Ficoll-Paque density gradient centrifugation. The run used an Illumina NovaSeq 6000. TCRalpha and TCRbeta cDNA libraries were constructed by 5'RACE with constant-segment primers, with sample barcodes and unique molecular identifiers being introduced. Trizol reagent was used to extract RNA from every sample. Libraries were amplified in two PCR steps, with a second sample barcode and Illumina TruSeq adapters added in the second step. Sequencing of the libraries was done on an Illumina NovaSeq, producing 2 x 150 bp paired-end reads. The study's processing was this. Reads were demultiplexed and collapsed into UMI-guided consensus sequences with migec v1.2.7. Using mixcr v2.1.11, the UMI consensuses were aligned to TRA and TRB V and J templates and assembled into clonotypes. A clonotype was counted as expanded or contracted only if both edgeR and NoisET called the change significant, with noise models trained on biological replicates. For edgeR calls, the cutoffs were a false discovery rate-adjusted p below 0.01 and a log2 fold-change threshold of 1. As an exploratory analysis of dynamics, PCA with hierarchical clustering was applied to max-normalized trajectories of the 1000 most abundant clonotypes. Each responding clone was given a CD4 or CD8 phenotype based on the CD4+ and CD8+ repertoires, which had been sequenced separately. Using fastp at Q25 and MiXCR, TCRdb reprocessed the public reads and kept productive beta chains. Rows are combined by CDR3 protein, so each entry shows the most common genes and DNA. The V and J calls reflect TCRdb's pipeline rather than the authors' work. In all, the sample holds 400,000 to 550,000 distinct CDR3 sequences, and around a quarter of those were seen once. The leading ten clones occupy around an eighth of the sample.

Deletion took 0 bases off V and 0 bases off J, with a span of 13 bases between the germline ends. From cysteine to phenylalanine, the CDR3 is 16 amino acids long. Just CDR3 DNA is preserved here, 48 bases in frame from base 1. CDR1 GTSNPN and CDR2 SVGIG are derived from the germline V gene (reference sequence). Sequencing used PBMCs or a T cell subset sorted from them (not recorded which). The sequence derives from an adult woman who had mild COVID-19 (a few samples of this study predate the infection). The sample titles of this study are shuffled in the database, so cell type and time point are left out; the donor was told from shared clones. Here the chain combines TRBV30 and TRBJ2-3; the D region possibly corresponds to TRBD2 (5 bases align). The base sequence is TGTGCCTGGAGTGTAATGAGCGGATATAGCACAGATACGCAGTATTTT. The resulting protein is CAWSVMSGYSTDTQYF.